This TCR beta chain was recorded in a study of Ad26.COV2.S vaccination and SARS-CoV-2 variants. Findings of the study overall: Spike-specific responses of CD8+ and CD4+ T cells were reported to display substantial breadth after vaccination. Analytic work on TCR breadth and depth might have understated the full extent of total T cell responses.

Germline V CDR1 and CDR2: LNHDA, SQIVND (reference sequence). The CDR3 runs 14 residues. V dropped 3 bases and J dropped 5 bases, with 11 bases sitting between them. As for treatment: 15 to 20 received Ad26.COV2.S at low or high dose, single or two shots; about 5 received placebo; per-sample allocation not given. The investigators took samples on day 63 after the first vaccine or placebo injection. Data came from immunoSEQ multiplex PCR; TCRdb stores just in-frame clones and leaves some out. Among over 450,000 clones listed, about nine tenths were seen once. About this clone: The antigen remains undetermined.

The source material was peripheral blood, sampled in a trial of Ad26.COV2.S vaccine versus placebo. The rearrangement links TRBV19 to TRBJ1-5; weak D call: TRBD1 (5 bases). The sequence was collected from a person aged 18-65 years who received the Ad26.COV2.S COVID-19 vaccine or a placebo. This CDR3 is CASSIGGFYQPQHF. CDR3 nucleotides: TGTGCCAGTAGTATTGGGGGTTTTTATCAGCCCCAGCATTTT. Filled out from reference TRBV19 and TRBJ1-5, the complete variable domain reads DGGITQSPKYLFRKEGQNVTLSCEQNLNHDAMYWYRQDPGQGLRLIYYSQIVNDFQKGDIAEGYSVSREKKESFPLTVTSAQKNPTAFYLCASSIGGFYQPQHFGDGTRLSIL.